This T cell receptor (beta chain) came from a study of cytomegalovirus exposure and HLA in healthy donors. Germline lookup yields CDR1 SGHTA and CDR2 FQGNSA. V was pared by 1 base and J by 0 bases, with 10 bases between. The CDR3 contains 16 residues. The method was immunoSEQ multiplex PCR; TCRdb's version includes in-frame clones alone and lacks a portion of them. The table includes some 110,000 clones, more than 70% detected once. The sequencing sample was made of PBMCs. This chain joins TRBV7-2 and TRBJ2-4; possibly TRBD2 for D (5 bases). The source of this sequence is a man younger than 30 in good health and CMV-seronegative. CDR3 residues: CASSLVTGVAKNIQYF. CDR3 nucleotides: TGTGCCAGCAGCTTAGTGACCGGGGTAGCCAAAAACATTCAGTACTTC. Full variable domain (outside the CDR3, taken from reference TRBV7-2 and TRBJ2-4): GAGVSQSPSNKVTEKGKDVELRCDPISGHTALYWYRQSLGQGLEFLIYFQGNSAPDKSGLPSDRFSAERTGGSVSTLTIQRTQQEDSAVYLCASSLVTGVAKNIQYFGAGTRLSVL.